These 5 T cell receptor beta chains share one sample of origin, sequenced in a study of blood T cell repertoires in COVID-19. The table came from immunoSEQ multiplex PCR; TCRdb's copy has only in-frame clones and leaves some out. The table has approximately 320,000 clones, roughly 89% seen once. Sequenced: peripheral blood. These receptors were obtained from a woman aged 25 to 45 with COVID-19, enrolled during active disease.

This chain links TRBV5-5 with TRBJ1-5; 10 bases match TRBD1. CDR1 and CDR2 (germline): SGHKS, YYEKEE (reference sequence). This CDR3 is built from 15 residues. J gave up 5 bases and V 5 bases, and 7 bases lay outside the gene matches. The CDR3: CASSYTGTGDQPQHF. The DNA of the CDR3 is TGTGCCAGCAGTTACACCGGGACAGGGGATCAGCCCCAGCATTTT.

The genes are TRBV13 and TRBJ2-1; no reliable D call. The CDR3 contains 14 residues. The germline V and J ends were trimmed by 1 base and 3 bases, with 7 bases remaining between them. Germline V gene lookup returns CDR1 PRHDT and CDR2 FYEKMQ (reference sequence). The DNA of the CDR3 is TGTGCCAGCAGCTTAGTGGGCAGCTACAATGAGCAGTTCTTC. Translating it yields CASSLVGSYNEQFF.

The chain couples TRBV3-1 (or the pseudogene TRBV3-2) to TRBJ1-6, with D hard to call. Deletions cut 0 bases from V and 0 bases from J, with 9 bases between. The V gene's germline CDR1 is LGHDT and CDR2 YNNKEL (reference sequence). This CDR3 spans 17 amino acids. CDR3 region: CASSQDPRVSYNSPLHF. CDR3 nucleotide sequence: TGTGCCAGCAGCCAAGACCCTCGGGTCTCCTATAATTCACCCCTCCACTTT.

The rearrangement uses TRBV18 and TRBJ1-2; 7 positions agree with TRBD1. Germline CDR1 KGHSH, CDR2 LQKENI. J gave up 4 bases and V 3 bases, and 8 bases lay outside the gene matches. There are 15 residues in the CDR3. CDR3 nucleotides: TGTGCCAGCTCACCGCCGGGACAGCTCAGCTATGGCTACACCTTC. It yields the protein CASSPPGQLSYGYTF.

V usage is TRBV7-9 and J usage is TRBJ2-7; D unresolved. This CDR3 spans 12 amino acids. The ends were cut back, 8 bases at V and 6 bases at J, with 14 bases in the middle. The germline CDR1 and CDR2 sequences are SEHNR and FQNEAQ (reference sequence). CDR3 in DNA: TGTGCCAGCGGTATGATAACTCCCGAGCAGTACTTC. Its translation: CASGMITPEQYF.